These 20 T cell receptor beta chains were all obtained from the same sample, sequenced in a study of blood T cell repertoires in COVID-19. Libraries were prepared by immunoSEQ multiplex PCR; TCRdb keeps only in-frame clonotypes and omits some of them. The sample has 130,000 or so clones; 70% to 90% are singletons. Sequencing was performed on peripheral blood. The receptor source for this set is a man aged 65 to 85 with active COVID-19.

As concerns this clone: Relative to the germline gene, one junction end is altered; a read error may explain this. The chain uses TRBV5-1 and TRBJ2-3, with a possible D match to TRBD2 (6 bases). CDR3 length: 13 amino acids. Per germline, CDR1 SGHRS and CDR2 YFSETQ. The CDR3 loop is CANSSPGEDTQYF. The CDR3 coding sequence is TGCGCCAACAGCTCCCCGGGGGAAGATACGCAGTATTTT.

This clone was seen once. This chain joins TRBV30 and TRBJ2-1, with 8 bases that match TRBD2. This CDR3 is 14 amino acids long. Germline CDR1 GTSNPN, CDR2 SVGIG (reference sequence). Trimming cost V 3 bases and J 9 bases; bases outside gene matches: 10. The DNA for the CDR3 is TGTGCCTGGAGGGGGACTAGTAGAGGCGGTGAGCAGTTCTTC. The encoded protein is CAWRGTSRGGEQFF.

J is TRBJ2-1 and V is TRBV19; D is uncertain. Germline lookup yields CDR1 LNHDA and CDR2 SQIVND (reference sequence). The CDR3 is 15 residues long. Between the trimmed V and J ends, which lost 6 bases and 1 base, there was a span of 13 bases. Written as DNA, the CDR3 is TGTGCCAGTAGACTTCTAGTGGCTTCCTACAATGAGCAGTTCTTC. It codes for CASRLLVASYNEQFF.

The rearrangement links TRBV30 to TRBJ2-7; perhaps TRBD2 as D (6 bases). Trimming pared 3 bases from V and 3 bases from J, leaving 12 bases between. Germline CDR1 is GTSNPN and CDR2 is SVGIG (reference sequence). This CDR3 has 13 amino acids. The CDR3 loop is CAWRPTSFYEQYF. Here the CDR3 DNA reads TGTGCCTGGAGGCCTACTAGCTTCTACGAGCAGTACTTC.

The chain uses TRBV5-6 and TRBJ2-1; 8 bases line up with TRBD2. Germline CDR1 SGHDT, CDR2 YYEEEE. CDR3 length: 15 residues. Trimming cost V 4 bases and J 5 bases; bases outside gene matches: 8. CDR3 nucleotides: TGTGCCAGCAGCCGCCCCAGCGGGAGCCACAATGAGCAGTTCTTC. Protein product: CASSRPSGSHNEQFF.

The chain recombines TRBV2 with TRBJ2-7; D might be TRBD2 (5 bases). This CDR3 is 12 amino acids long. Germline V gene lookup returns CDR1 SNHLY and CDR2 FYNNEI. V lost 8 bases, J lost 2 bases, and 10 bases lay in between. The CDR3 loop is CASGGTTYEQYF. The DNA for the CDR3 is TGTGCCAGCGGAGGAACCACCTACGAGCAGTACTTC.

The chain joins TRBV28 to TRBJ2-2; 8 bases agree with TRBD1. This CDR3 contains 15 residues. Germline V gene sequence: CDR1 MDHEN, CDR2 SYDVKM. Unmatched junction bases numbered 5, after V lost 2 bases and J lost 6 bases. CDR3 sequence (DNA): TGTGCCAGCAGTTTACAGGGGGCGCGGGCCGGGGAGCTGTTTTTT. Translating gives CASSLQGARAGELFF.

The CDR3 sequence: CASSATGEGSPLHF. CDR3 bases: TGTGCCAGTAGTGCGACAGGCGAAGGGTCACCCCTCCACTTT. J is TRBJ1-6 and V is TRBV19; possibly TRBD1 for D (6 bases). This CDR3 is built from 14 residues. The V end lost 5 bases, the J end lost 10 bases, and 15 bases lay between the germline ends. Germline lookup yields CDR1 LNHDA and CDR2 SQIVND (reference sequence).

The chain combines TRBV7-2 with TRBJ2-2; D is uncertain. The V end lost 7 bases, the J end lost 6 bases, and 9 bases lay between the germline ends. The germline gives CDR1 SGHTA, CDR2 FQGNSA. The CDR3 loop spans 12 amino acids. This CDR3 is CASTVSSGELFF. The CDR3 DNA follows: TGTGCCAGCACCGTTAGCTCCGGGGAGCTGTTTTTT.

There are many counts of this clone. CDR3 amino acids: CASSLAGTGIYEQYF. Here the CDR3 DNA reads TGTGCCAGCAGCTTAGCCGGGACAGGGATCTACGAGCAGTACTTC. The chain is built from TRBV7-9 and TRBJ2-7; 9 bases fit TRBD1. V dropped 0 bases and J dropped 3; count of bases not matched to a gene: 3. CDR1 is SEHNR, CDR2 FQNEAQ, per germline (reference sequence). This CDR3 contains 15 residues. The variable domain in full, with the rest retrieved from reference TRBV7-9 and TRBJ2-7, is DTGVSQNPRHKITKRGQNVTFRCDPISEHNRLYWYRQTLGQGPEFLTYFQNEAQLEKSRLLSDRFSAERPKGSFSTLEIQRTEQGDSAMYLCASSLAGTGIYEQYFGPGTRLTVT.

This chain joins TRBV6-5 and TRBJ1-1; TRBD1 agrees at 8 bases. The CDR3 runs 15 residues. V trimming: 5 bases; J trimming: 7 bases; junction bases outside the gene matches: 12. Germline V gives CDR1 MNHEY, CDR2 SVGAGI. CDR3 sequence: CASSTSGTGRFEAFF. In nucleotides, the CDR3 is TGTGCCAGCAGTACGTCTGGGACAGGAAGATTTGAAGCTTTCTTT.

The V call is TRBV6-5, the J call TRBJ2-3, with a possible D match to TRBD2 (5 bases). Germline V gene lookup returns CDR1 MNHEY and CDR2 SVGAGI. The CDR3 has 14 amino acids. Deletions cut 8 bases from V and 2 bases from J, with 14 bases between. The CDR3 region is CASGFLGDTDTQYF. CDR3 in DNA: TGTGCCAGCGGGTTTCTCGGGGACACAGATACGCAGTATTTT.

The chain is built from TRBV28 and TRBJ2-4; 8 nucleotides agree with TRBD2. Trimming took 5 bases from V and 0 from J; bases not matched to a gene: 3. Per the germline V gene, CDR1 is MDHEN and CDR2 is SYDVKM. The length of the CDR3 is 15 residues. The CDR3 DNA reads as TGTGCCAGCAGTCTTCGGGGGGGAGCCAAAAACATTCAGTACTTC. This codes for CASSLRGGAKNIQYF.

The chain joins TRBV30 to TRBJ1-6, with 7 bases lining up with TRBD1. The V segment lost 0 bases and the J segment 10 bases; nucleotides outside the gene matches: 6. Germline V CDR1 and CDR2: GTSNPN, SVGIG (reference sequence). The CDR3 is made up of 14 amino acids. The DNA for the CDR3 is TGTGCCTGGAGTGTGGTGACAGGGAGGTCACCCCTCCACTTT. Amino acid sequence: CAWSVVTGRSPLHF.

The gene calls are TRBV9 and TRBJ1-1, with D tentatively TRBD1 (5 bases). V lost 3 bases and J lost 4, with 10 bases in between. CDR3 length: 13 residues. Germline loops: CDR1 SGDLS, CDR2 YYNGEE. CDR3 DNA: TGTGCCAGCAGCGCCGGGGGGATCACTGAAGCTTTCTTT. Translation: CASSAGGITEAFF.

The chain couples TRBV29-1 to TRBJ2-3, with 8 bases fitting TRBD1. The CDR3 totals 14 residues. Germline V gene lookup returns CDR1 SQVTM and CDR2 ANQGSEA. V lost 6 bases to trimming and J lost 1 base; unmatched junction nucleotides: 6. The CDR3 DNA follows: TGCAGCGTCTCCGGGACAGGAGGCACAGATACGCAGTATTTT. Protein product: CSVSGTGGTDTQYF.

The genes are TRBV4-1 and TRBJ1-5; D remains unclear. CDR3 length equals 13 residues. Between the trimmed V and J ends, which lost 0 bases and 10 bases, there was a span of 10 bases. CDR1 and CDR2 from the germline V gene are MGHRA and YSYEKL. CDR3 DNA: TGCGCCAGCAGCCAAGATCCCGTCACTCCCCAGCATTTT. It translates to CASSQDPVTPQHF.

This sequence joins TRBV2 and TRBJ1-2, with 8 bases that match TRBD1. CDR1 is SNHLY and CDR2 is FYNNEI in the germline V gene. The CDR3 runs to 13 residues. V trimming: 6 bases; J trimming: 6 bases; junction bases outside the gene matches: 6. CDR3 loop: CASRPDRDDGYTF. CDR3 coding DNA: TGTGCCAGCAGGCCGGACAGGGACGATGGCTACACCTTC.

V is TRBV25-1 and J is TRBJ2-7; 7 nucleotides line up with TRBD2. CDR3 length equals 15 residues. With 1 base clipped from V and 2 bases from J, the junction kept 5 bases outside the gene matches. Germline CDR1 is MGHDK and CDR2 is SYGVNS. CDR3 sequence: CASSEFEGGPYEQYF. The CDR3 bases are TGTGCCAGCAGTGAATTCGAGGGAGGGCCCTACGAGCAGTACTTC.

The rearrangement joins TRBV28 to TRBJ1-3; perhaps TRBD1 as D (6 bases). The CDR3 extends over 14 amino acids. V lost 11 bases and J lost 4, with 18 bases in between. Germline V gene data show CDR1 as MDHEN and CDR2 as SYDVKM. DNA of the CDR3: TGTGCCTGTGGGGGCAATCCCACCGGAAACACCATATATTTT. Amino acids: CACGGNPTGNTIYF.